Below, one T cell receptor beta chain is given with its context. Its specificity is not known. A read error is possible here, since a much larger clone lies one base away. The CDR3 consists of 15 residues. In germline, CDR1 is SEHNR, CDR2 FQNEAQ (reference sequence). Between the trimmed V and J ends, which lost 5 bases and 8 bases, there was a span of 18 bases. The data originate from a study of molecular identifiers for immune sequencing clone quantification. Sorting captured naive CD8 T cells as CD8+CD4-CCR7+CD45RA+. Study-level results: Because of identical TCR molecules sharing a barcode, sizes of highly expanded clones could be underestimated. Jurkat TCR RNA from one cell was spiked into about 1 million naive cells, and it was reportedly detectable there.

One entry per CDR3 protein, called by TCRdb with MiXCR from the PCR reads. The sample includes over 600,000 distinct CDR3 sequences, about 20% of them seen just once. The clonotype was recovered from a human donor in good health. Some libraries in this study had Jurkat cell RNA spiked in. Sequenced: naive CD8+ T cells from blood, with Jurkat cell RNA spiked in. The subset denotes: FACS-sorted CD8+CD4-CCR7+CD45RA+ naive T cells. The chain combines TRBV7-9 with TRBJ1-4; D unresolved. CDR3 residues: CASSRGRDVEEKLFF. For the CDR3, the DNA is TGTGCCAGCAGCAGAGGCCGGGATGTTGAAGAAAAACTGTTTTTT. Filled out from reference TRBV7-9 and TRBJ1-4, the complete variable domain reads DTGVSQNPRHKITKRGQNVTFRCDPISEHNRLYWYRQTLGQGPEFLTYFQNEAQLEKSRLLSDRFSAERPKGSFSTLEIQRTEQGDSAMYLCASSRGRDVEEKLFFGSGTQLSVL.